This T cell receptor (beta chain) stems from a study of neoadjuvant nivolumab and ipilimumab in lung cancer. Study in general: The combination arm added day-1 ipilimumab 1 mg/kg to nivolumab 3 mg/kg on days 1, 15, 29.

This CDR3 contains 15 residues. V lost 2 bases and J lost 7, with 14 bases in between. Germline V gives CDR1 MNHEY, CDR2 SMNVEV (reference sequence). Points from the study as a whole: TCR clonality did not significantly correlate with pathologic tumor regression. Only two of four nivolumab-treated tumors gained richness and clonality by surgery.

With respect to this clone: The antigen is unknown.

Sequencing used immunoSEQ multiplex PCR; TCRdb keeps in-frame clones, though not all of them. This sample carries about 4,300 clones, about 77% of them seen once, and the ten largest clones take about 13%. The chain carries TRBV27 and TRBJ1-4, with D tentatively TRBD1 (6 bases). Material: adjacent normal lung tissue, obtained after neoadjuvant nivolumab, alone or with ipilimumab, at or shortly before surgery. This TCR was recovered from an adult with non-small cell lung cancer. Written as DNA, the CDR3 is TGTGCCAGCAGTTTACTGGGGGGGCTATCTGAAAAACTGTTTTTT. Protein: CASSLLGGLSEKLFF.